Described below is a single T cell receptor (beta chain) sequence and its context. Its cognate antigen is unknown. This CDR3 has 15 residues. The junction had 9 bases not matched to a gene; V was cut back by 8 bases and J by 1 base. CDR1 is KGHSH, CDR2 LQKENI, per germline. This sample was included in a study of vaccination effects on CD4 cells after COVID-19. Within the ViraFEST assay, antigen-specific CD4+ T cells underwent expansion with viral peptide pools prior to sequencing. It was after approximately 11 days of culture that CD4+ T cells were isolated. Negative nucleocapsid antibody tests before and after vaccination confirmed no previous SARS-CoV-2 infection. Cultivation was performed at two million PBMC per well with 8.5 to 10 IU/ml IL-2 and about 10 ug/ml peptides added. On days 3 and 7, fresh IL-2 medium replaced half the medium. The data were produced by immunoSEQ multiplex PCR, yet TCRdb's version contains in-frame clones alone and is incomplete. Of 30,000 to 35,000 clones in the sample, approximately 73% are singletons; the top ten hold 27%.

Source: CD4+ T cells from PBMCs cultured with HCoV-OC43 spike peptides, taken before COVID-19 vaccination. Subset defined: HCoV-OC43 spike overlapping peptide pool stimulation. The source of this sequence is a human donor who received a COVID-19 vaccine. The rearrangement links TRBV18 to TRBJ1-1; 8 nucleotides agree with TRBD1. The CDR3: CASRRTGNENTEAFF. The CDR3 DNA sequence: TGTGCCAGCCGACGGACAGGGAATGAGAACACTGAAGCTTTCTTT.